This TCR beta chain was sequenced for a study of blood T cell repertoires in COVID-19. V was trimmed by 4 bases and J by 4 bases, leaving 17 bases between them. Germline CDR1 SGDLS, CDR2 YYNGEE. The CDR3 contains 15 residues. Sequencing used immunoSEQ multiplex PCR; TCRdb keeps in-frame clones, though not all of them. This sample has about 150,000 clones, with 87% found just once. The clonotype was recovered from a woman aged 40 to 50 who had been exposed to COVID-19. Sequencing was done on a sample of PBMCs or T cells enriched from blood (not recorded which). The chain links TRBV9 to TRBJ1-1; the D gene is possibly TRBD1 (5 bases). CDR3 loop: CASSSTGGSFTEAFF. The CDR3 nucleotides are TGTGCCAGCAGCTCTACAGGCGGATCCTTCACTGAAGCTTTCTTT.